This is a list of T cell receptor beta chains from one sample in a study of T-cell reconstitution after alpha-beta-depleted transplantation in children. MiXCR, applied by TCRdb to the PCR reads, yields one record per CDR3 protein. This sample yields about 130,000 distinct CDR3 sequences, of which about a tenth are seen a single time; around 24% belongs to the top ten. Sample: PBMCs, mostly from graft donor cells, taken 180 days after TCRalphabeta/CD19-depleted stem cell transplant. These receptors all stem from a girl in the first two years of life who had a stem cell transplant for combined immunodeficiency, so the T cells may come from the graft donor. CDR3s include the opening cysteine and the closing phenylalanine or tryptophan. A D gene is named only where the DNA matches it firmly. Clone size is shown for a subset of rows, as once, few, many or a class of expanded clone.

v_call,clone_size,d_call,j_call,cdr3_aa,cdr3_nt
TRBV9,few,.,TRBJ2-2,CASSVVSNTGELFF,TGTGCCAGCAGCGTAGTTTCAAACACCGGGGAGCTGTTTTTT
TRBV7-9,few,TRBD1,TRBJ2-7,CASSRTPGTAMREQYF,TGTGCCAGCAGCCGCACTCCCGGGACAGCCATGAGGGAGCAGTACTTC
TRBV12-3/TRBV12-4,.,TRBD2,TRBJ2-1,CASSPFLLAGENNEQFF,TGTGCCAGCAGTCCCTTCCTACTAGCGGGAGAGAACAATGAGCAGTTCTTC
TRBV12-3/TRBV12-4,few,.,TRBJ2-3,CASGRRADTQYF,TGTGCCAGCGGGCGGCGGGCAGATACGCAGTATTTT
TRBV12-3/TRBV12-4,few,.,TRBJ1-5,CASSLGQGRGQPQHF,TGTGCCAGCAGTTTGGGCCAGGGTAGAGGTCAGCCCCAGCATTTT
TRBV18,few,.,TRBJ1-3,CASSPVEPGNTIYF,TGTGCCAGCTCACCCGTGGAACCCGGAAACACCATATATTTT
TRBV5-1,.,.,TRBJ1-1,CASSFIAGRTAFF,TGCGCCAGCAGCTTTATTGCCGGCAGAACGGCTTTCTTT
TRBV5-5,few,.,TRBJ1-1,CASSLTDTEAFF,TGTGCCAGCAGCTTGACAGACACTGAAGCTTTCTTT
TRBV5-1,.,TRBD1,TRBJ2-2,CASSQRQGNTGELFF,TGCGCCAGCAGCCAACGACAGGGGAACACCGGGGAGCTGTTTTTT
TRBV6-6,.,.,TRBJ2-7,CASTRGPLYEQYF,TGTGCCAGCACCCGCGGCCCCCTCTACGAGCAGTACTTC
TRBV7-3,many,TRBD1,TRBJ2-3,CASSLDRAADTQYF,TGTGCCAGCAGCTTAGACAGGGCGGCAGATACGCAGTATTTT
TRBV5-1,.,.,TRBJ2-3,CASRFLLDSSSTDTQYF,TGCGCCAGCAGATTTTTATTGGACAGCTCTAGCACAGATACGCAGTATTTT
TRBV5-4,.,TRBD1,TRBJ1-4,CASSLRTGEEKLFF,TGTGCCAGCAGCTTACGGACAGGGGAGGAAAAACTGTTTTTT
TRBV5-1,few,TRBD1,TRBJ2-7,CASSLRGPPTNEQYF,TGCGCCAGCAGCTTAAGGGGGCCGCCCACCAACGAGCAGTACTTC
TRBV4-1,few,TRBD1,TRBJ2-7,CASSQVPTGTEALEQYF,TGCGCCAGCAGCCAAGTTCCAACCGGGACAGAAGCTCTCGAGCAGTACTTC
TRBV5-1,many,TRBD1,TRBJ2-2,CASSFGGQGMDTGELFF,TGCGCCAGCAGCTTCGGCGGACAGGGGATGGACACCGGGGAGCTGTTTTTT
TRBV7-3,few,TRBD1,TRBJ2-5,CASSSSGTGGETQYF,TGTGCCAGCAGCTCCTCCGGGACAGGGGGAGAGACCCAGTACTTC
TRBV27,.,.,TRBJ2-2,CASSLSRLAGELFF,TGTGCCAGCAGTTTATCGCGGTTGGCCGGGGAGCTGTTTTTT
TRBV7-8,many,TRBD1,TRBJ1-2,CASSFTGGDYGYTF,TGTGCCAGCAGCTTTACAGGGGGCGACTATGGCTACACCTTC
TRBV20-1,.,.,TRBJ2-3,CSARETSTDTQYF,TGCAGTGCTAGAGAGACTTCCACAGATACGCAGTATTTT
TRBV7-8,few,TRBD1,TRBJ1-2,CASSLVQGAPYYGYTF,TGTGCCAGCAGCTTAGTCCAGGGGGCGCCGTACTATGGCTACACCTTC
TRBV5-6,few,TRBD1,TRBJ1-1,CASSKKTGMNTEAFF,TGTGCCAGCAGCAAAAAGACAGGGATGAACACTGAAGCTTTCTTT
TRBV5-1,many,.,TRBJ2-5,CASSLGQSETQYF,TGCGCCAGCAGCTTGGGACAGTCGGAGACCCAGTACTTC
TRBV18,few,.,TRBJ1-1,CASSPGKGAEAFF,TGTGCCAGCTCACCAGGGAAAGGAGCTGAAGCTTTCTTT
TRBV12-3/TRBV12-4,.,TRBD1,TRBJ1-2,CASSPRGHGYTF,TGTGCCAGCAGTCCCAGGGGGCATGGCTACACCTTC
TRBV29-1,many,.,TRBJ2-1,CSVLGTSLPNEQFF,TGCAGCGTTCTCGGGACCTCCCTGCCGAATGAGCAGTTCTTC
TRBV10-2,.,.,TRBJ1-1,CASSTGINTEAFF,TGCGCCAGCAGTACCGGGATAAACACTGAAGCTTTCTTT
TRBV11-1,.,TRBD2,TRBJ2-5,CASSSGTSEQETQYF,TGTGCCAGCAGCTCCGGGACTAGCGAACAAGAGACCCAGTACTTC
TRBV18,few,.,TRBJ1-6,CASSRVNNSPLHF,TGTGCCAGCTCACGGGTTAATAATTCACCCCTCCACTTT
TRBV12-3/TRBV12-4,few,.,TRBJ1-2,CASTQAGHHYGYTF,TGTGCCAGCACCCAAGCGGGACACCACTATGGCTACACCTTC
TRBV24-1,few,TRBD1,TRBJ1-5,CATSDSGTGPNQPQHF,TGTGCCACCAGTGATTCCGGGACAGGCCCCAATCAGCCCCAGCATTTT
TRBV6-1,.,.,TRBJ1-1,CASSPPRKTEAFF,TGTGCCAGCAGTCCCCCAAGGAAAACTGAAGCTTTCTTT
TRBV30,medium-sized,.,TRBJ2-1,CAWRPYNEQFF,TGTGCCTGGAGGCCTTACAATGAGCAGTTCTTC
TRBV29-1,few,.,TRBJ1-1,CSVEVRGMNTEAFF,TGCAGCGTTGAAGTGAGGGGTATGAACACTGAAGCTTTCTTT
TRBV29-1,few,.,TRBJ2-1,CSVERYNEQFF,TGCAGCGTTGAAAGGTACAATGAGCAGTTCTTC
TRBV5-1,few,.,TRBJ2-7,CASSPQTSSYEQYF,TGCGCCAGCAGCCCGCAGACTAGCTCCTACGAGCAGTACTTC
TRBV12-3/TRBV12-4,few,TRBD2,TRBJ2-3,CASSPSLAGGGTDTQYF,TGTGCCAGCAGTCCGTCCTTAGCGGGGGGAGGCACAGATACGCAGTATTTT
TRBV15,few,TRBD1,TRBJ2-1,CATSRTGTGYSEQFF,TGTGCCACCAGCAGAACCGGGACAGGGTATAGCGAGCAGTTCTTC
TRBV5-1,.,.,TRBJ1-1,CASSLAVGRTEAFF,TGCGCCAGCAGCTTGGCCGTGGGAAGGACTGAAGCTTTCTTT
TRBV20-1,.,.,TRBJ1-3,CSARDRQPGNTIYF,TGCAGTGCTAGAGATCGGCAGCCTGGAAACACCATATATTTT